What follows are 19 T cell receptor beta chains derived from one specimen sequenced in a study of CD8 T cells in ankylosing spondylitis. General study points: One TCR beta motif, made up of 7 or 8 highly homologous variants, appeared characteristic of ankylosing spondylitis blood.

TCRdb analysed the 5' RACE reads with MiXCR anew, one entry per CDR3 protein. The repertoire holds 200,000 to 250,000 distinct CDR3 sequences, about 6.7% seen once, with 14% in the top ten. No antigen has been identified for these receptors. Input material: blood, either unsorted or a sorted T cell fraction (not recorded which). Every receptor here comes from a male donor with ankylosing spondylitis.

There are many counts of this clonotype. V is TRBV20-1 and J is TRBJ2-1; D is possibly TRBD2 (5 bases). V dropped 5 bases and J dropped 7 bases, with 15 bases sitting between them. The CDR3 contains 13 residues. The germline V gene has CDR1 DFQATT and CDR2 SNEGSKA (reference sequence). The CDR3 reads CSALPEGTNEQFF. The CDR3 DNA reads TGCAGTGCTCTCCCTGAGGGCACGAATGAGCAGTTCTTC.

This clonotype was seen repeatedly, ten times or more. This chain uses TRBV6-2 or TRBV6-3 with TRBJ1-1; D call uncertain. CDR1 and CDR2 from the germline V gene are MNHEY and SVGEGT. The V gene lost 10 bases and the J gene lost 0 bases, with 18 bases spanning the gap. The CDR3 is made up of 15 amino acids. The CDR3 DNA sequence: TGTGCCACCTCGGGAGGGCCCTCCATGAACACTGAAGCTTTCTTT. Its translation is CATSGGPSMNTEAFF.

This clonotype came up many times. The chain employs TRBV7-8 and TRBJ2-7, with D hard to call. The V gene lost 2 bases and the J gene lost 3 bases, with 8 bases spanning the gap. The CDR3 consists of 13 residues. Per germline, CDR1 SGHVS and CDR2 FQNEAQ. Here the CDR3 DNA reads TGTGCCAGCAGCTTACTACAGTTCTACGAGCAGTACTTC. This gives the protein CASSLLQFYEQYF. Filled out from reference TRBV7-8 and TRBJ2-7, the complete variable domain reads GAGVSQSPRYKVAKRGQDVALRCDPISGHVSLFWYQQALGQGPEFLTYFQNEAQLDKSGLPSDRFFAERPEGSVSTLKIQRTQQEDSAVYLCASSLLQFYEQYFGPGTRLTVT.

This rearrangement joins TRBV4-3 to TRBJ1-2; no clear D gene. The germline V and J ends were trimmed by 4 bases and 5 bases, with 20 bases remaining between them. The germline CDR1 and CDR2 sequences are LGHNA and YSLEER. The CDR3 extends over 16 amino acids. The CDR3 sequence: CASSPEVGVRVYGYTF. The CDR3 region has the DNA TGCGCCAGCAGCCCAGAAGTCGGGGTACGGGTTTATGGCTACACCTTC.

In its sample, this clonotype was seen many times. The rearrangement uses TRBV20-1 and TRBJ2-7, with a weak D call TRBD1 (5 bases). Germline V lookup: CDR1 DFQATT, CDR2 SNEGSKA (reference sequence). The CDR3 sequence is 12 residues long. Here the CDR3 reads CTLGAVFYEQYF. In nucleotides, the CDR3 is TGCACCCTTGGGGCAGTTTTCTACGAGCAGTACTTC.

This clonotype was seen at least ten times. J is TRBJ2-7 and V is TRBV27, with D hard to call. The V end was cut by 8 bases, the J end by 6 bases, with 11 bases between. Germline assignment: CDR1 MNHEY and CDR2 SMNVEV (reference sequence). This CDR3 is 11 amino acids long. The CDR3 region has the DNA TGTGCCAGCTTCAATTCGGGCGAGCAGTACTTC. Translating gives CASFNSGEQYF.

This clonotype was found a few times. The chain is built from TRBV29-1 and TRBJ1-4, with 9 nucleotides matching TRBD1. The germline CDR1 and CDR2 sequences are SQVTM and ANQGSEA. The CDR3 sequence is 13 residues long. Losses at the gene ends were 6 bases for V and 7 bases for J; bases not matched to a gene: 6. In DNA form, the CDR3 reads TGCAGCGTGAGGGGACAGGGCGGTGAAAAACTGTTTTTT. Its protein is CSVRGQGGEKLFF.

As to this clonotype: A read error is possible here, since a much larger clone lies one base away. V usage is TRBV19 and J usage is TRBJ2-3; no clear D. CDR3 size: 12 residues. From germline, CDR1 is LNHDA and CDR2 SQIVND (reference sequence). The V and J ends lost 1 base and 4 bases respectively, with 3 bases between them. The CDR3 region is CASSIGPDTQYF. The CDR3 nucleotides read TGTGCCAGTAGTATAGGCCCAGATACGCAGTATTTT.

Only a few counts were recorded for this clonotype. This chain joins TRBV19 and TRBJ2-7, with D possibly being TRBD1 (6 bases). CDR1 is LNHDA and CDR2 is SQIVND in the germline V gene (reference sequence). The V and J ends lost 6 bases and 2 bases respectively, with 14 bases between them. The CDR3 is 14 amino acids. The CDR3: CASSRRTVPYEQYF. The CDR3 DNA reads TGTGCCAGTAGCCGACGGACAGTACCCTACGAGCAGTACTTC.

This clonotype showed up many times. The CDR3 loop is CASSYPSGSSGRNLDTQYF. CDR3 nucleotides: TGTGCCAGCAGTTACCCCTCAGGATCTAGCGGGAGGAATTTGGATACGCAGTATTTT. The rearrangement uses TRBV11-1 and TRBJ2-3; 11 bases map to TRBD2. Losses at the gene ends were 6 bases for V and 6 bases for J; bases not matched to a gene: 20. This CDR3 has 19 amino acids. Germline V gives CDR1 SGHAT, CDR2 FQDESV (reference sequence).

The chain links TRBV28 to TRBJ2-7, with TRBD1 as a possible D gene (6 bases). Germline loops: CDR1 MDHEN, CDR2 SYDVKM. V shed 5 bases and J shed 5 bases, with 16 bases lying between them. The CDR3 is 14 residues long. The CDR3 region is CASSIQGIVHEQYF. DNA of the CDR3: TGTGCCAGCAGTATCCAGGGGATCGTCCACGAGCAGTACTTC.

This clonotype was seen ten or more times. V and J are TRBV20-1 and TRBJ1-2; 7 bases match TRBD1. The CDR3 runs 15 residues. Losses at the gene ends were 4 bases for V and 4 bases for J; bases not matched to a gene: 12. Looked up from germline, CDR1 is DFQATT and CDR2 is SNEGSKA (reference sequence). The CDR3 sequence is CSANMGQSILYGYTF. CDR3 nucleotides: TGCAGTGCTAACATGGGACAGAGCATACTCTATGGCTACACCTTC.

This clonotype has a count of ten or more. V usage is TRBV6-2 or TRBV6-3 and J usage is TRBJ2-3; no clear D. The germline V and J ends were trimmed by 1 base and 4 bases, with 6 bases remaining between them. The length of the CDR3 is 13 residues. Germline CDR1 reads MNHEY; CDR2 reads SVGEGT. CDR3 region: CASSYLSADTQYF. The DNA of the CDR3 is TGTGCCAGCAGTTACTTATCGGCAGATACGCAGTATTTT.

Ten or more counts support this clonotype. The CDR3 reads CASSQASETVYGYTF. For the CDR3, the DNA is TGCGCCAGCAGCCAAGCCTCCGAGACAGTCTATGGCTACACCTTC. V and J are TRBV4-3 and TRBJ1-2; TRBD1 might be the D (5 bases). Deletions cut 1 base from V and 4 bases from J, with 13 bases between. The CDR3 length is 15 residues. CDR1 is LGHNA, CDR2 YSLEER, per germline.

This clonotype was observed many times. CDR3 region: CASSQAGKRGYEQYF. For the CDR3, the DNA is TGCGCCAGCAGCCAAGCGGGGAAGCGGGGGTACGAGCAGTACTTC. The V and J genes are TRBV4-3 and TRBJ2-7; 8 positions agree with TRBD2. CDR3 length: 15 residues. Germline V lookup: CDR1 LGHNA, CDR2 YSLEER. The V and J ends lost 1 base and 4 bases, in that order; junction bases with no gene match: 6.

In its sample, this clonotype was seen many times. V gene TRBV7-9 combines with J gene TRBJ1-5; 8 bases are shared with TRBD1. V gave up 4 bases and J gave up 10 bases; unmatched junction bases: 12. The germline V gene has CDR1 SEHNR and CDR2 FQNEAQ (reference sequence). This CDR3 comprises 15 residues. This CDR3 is CASSSDRDFFGPQHF. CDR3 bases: TGTGCCAGCAGCTCGGACAGGGATTTTTTTGGACCCCAGCATTTT.

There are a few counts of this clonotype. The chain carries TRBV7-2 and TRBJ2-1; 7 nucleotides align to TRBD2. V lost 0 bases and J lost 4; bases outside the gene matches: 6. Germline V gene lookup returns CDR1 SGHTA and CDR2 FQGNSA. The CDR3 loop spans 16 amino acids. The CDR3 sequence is CASSLAALAKYNEQFF. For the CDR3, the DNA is TGTGCCAGCAGCTTAGCCGCACTAGCGAAGTACAATGAGCAGTTCTTC.

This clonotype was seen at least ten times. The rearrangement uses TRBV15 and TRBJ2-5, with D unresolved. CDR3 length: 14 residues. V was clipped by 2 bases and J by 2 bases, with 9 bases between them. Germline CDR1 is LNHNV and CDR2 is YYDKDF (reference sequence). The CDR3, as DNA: TGTGCCACCAGCAGAATCAAGGGTCAAGAGACCCAGTACTTC. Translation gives CATSRIKGQETQYF.

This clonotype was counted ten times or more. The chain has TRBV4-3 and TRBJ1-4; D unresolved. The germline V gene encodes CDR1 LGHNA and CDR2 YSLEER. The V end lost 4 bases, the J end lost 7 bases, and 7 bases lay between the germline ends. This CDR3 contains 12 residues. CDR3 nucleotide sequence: TGCGCCAGCAGCCCCCGGGGTGAAAAACTGTTTTTT. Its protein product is CASSPRGEKLFF.